The next 14 T cell receptor beta chains were all read from a single sample in a study of cytomegalovirus exposure and HLA in healthy donors. Primers for the PCR totalled 60 Vbeta and 13 Jbeta. The table came from immunoSEQ multiplex PCR; TCRdb's copy has only in-frame clones and leaves some out. The sample includes 100,000 to 150,000 clones, around four fifths of them seen just once. The sample was PBMCs. Receptors were obtained from a boy younger than 10 in good health and CMV-seronegative.

This clone was counted a few times. This specimen includes other DNA sequences encoding the same CDR3. This chain links TRBV5-1 with TRBJ1-4; D is unresolved. The V gene lost 2 bases and the J gene lost 8 bases, with 13 bases spanning the gap. Germline loops: CDR1 SGHRS, CDR2 YFSETQ. The CDR3 loop spans 14 amino acids. CDR3 bases: TGCGCCAGCAGCTTAGTCGGGAAGGACGAAAAACTGTTTTTT. Its protein product is CASSLVGKDEKLFF.

The chain carries TRBV11-2 and TRBJ2-7; no definite D call. The CDR3 has 14 amino acids. Germline V gives CDR1 SGHAT, CDR2 FQNNGV. With 1 base removed from V and 5 bases from J, the gap between germline ends came to 12 bases. CDR3 sequence: CASSLAGLVDEQYV. The CDR3 bases are TGTGCCAGCAGCTTAGCGGGTCTAGTCGACGAGCAGTACGTC.

This chain uses TRBV13 with TRBJ2-3; no firm D call. V was cut by 5 bases and J by 4 bases, with 7 bases left in between. Germline assignment: CDR1 PRHDT and CDR2 FYEKMQ (reference sequence). The CDR3 has 12 amino acids. This CDR3 reads CASSTLPDTQYF. CDR3 DNA sequence: TGTGCCAGCAGCACTCTCCCAGATACGCAGTATTTT. Supplemented by reference TRBV13 and TRBJ2-3, the full variable domain reads AAGVIQSPRHLIKEKRETATLKCYPIPRHDTVYWYQQGPGQDPQFLISFYEKMQSDKGSIPDRFSAQQFSDYHSELNMSSLELGDSALYFCASSTLPDTQYFGPGTRLTVL.

The chain joins TRBV7-9 to TRBJ2-5, with TRBD2 identical over 8 bases. Gene TRBJ2-7 matches the end of the DNA better, so the J call may be wrong. The CDR3 extends over 15 amino acids. Germline lookup yields CDR1 SEHNR and CDR2 FQNEAQ (reference sequence). CDR3 residues: CASSAAGGRFYEQYF. In DNA form, the CDR3 reads TGTGCCAGCAGCGCCGCGGGGGGCCGATTCTACGAGCAGTACTTC.

The gene calls are TRBV10-3 and TRBJ2-5, with 11 bases matching TRBD2. The V gene end was trimmed by 6 bases and the J gene end by 3 bases; junction bases not matched to a gene: 6. This CDR3 is built from 15 residues. Germline V gene lookup returns CDR1 ENHRY and CDR2 SYGVKD. The CDR3 DNA follows: TGTGCCATCAGACTTAGCGGGAGGGATGAAGAGACCCAGTACTTC. Protein product: CAIRLSGRDEETQYF.

The chain links TRBV30 to TRBJ1-5; 7 nucleotides agree with TRBD1. The CDR3 contains 15 residues. The V gene's germline CDR1 is GTSNPN and CDR2 SVGIG (reference sequence). Losses at the gene ends were 1 base for V and 2 bases for J; bases not matched to a gene: 5. The CDR3 DNA sequence: TGTGCCTGGAGTGACGGGACAGTACGCAATCAGCCCCAGCATTTT. Amino acids: CAWSDGTVRNQPQHF.

The chain uses TRBV5-4 and TRBJ2-1, with 11 positions matching TRBD2. The CDR3 runs 18 residues. Per germline, CDR1 SGHNT and CDR2 YYREEE (reference sequence). V lost 2 bases and J lost 5; bases outside the gene matches: 12. The CDR3 DNA reads TGTGCCAGCAGCTTCCGCCTGCTTCTAGCGGGAGGCGACAATGAGCAGTTCTTC. It translates to CASSFRLLLAGGDNEQFF. The full variable domain, rest sourced from reference TRBV5-4 and TRBJ2-1, is ETGVTQSPTHLIKTRGQQVTLRCSSQSGHNTVSWYQQALGQGPQFIFQYYREEENGRGNFPPRFSGLQFPNYSSELNVNALELDDSALYLCASSFRLLLAGGDNEQFFGPGTRLTVL.

The J gene is TRBJ2-3, the V gene TRBV19; D is unclear. The CDR3 has 14 residues. The germline V and J ends were trimmed by 6 bases and 0 bases, with 10 bases remaining between them. CDR1 and CDR2 from the germline V gene are LNHDA and SQIVND (reference sequence). The CDR3 bases are TGTGCCAGTAGCATTGAGAGAAGCACAGATACGCAGTATTTT. Protein: CASSIERSTDTQYF.

This chain connects TRBV5-6 to TRBJ2-7; no clear D. Trimming cost V 3 bases and J 7 bases, with 8 bases left between them. The germline V gene has CDR1 SGHDT and CDR2 YYEEEE. The length of the CDR3 is 11 residues. The DNA for the CDR3 is TGTGCCAGCAGCTCCCGGCGGGAGCAGTACTTC. It encodes CASSSRREQYF. The variable domain in full, completed from reference TRBV5-6 and TRBJ2-7, reads DAGVTQSPTHLIKTRGQQVTLRCSPKSGHDTVSWYQQALGQGPQFIFQYYEEEERQRGNFPDRFSGHQFPNYSSELNVNALLLGDSALYLCASSSRREQYFGPGTRLTVT.

Note on this clone: One end of the junction does not line up with germline, which may come from a read error. The V gene is TRBV7-9, the J gene TRBJ2-3, with D possibly called TRBD1 or TRBD2 (6 bases each). The CDR3 covers 15 residues. Germline assignment: CDR1 SEHNR and CDR2 FQNEAQ (reference sequence). In DNA form, the CDR3 reads TGTTCCAGCAGCTTAGGGGGGCCTGAAACAGATACGCAGTATTTT. Encoded protein: CSSSLGGPETDTQYF.

This chain connects TRBV10-3 to TRBJ1-4; maybe TRBD1 (6 bases). Germline assignment: CDR1 ENHRY and CDR2 SYGVKD. CDR3 size: 14 residues. Trimming shortened V by 6 bases and J by 1 base, and 9 bases separated the two germline ends. This chain's CDR3 is CAIRQQGTNEKLFF. The DNA of the CDR3 is TGTGCCATCAGACAACAGGGAACTAATGAAAAACTGTTTTTT.

The count of this clone is one. The rearrangement links TRBV4-1 to TRBJ2-7; D ambiguous. Per the germline V gene, CDR1 is MGHRA and CDR2 is YSYEKL. The CDR3 is 11 amino acids. V was cut by 3 bases and J by 3 bases, with 3 bases left in between. CDR3 sequence (DNA): TGCGCCAGCAGCCACAACTACGAGCAGTACTTC. It translates to CASSHNYEQYF.

V gene TRBV7-9 combines with J gene TRBJ2-3; a possible D gene is TRBD2 (6 bases). Per germline, CDR1 SEHNR and CDR2 FQNEAQ (reference sequence). V was pared by 4 bases and J by 6 bases, with 26 bases between. The CDR3 has 18 amino acids. The CDR3, as DNA: TGTGCCAGCAGCTCCCCCGGCGGGGTCGGGGCCCCGGGTGATACGCAGTATTTT. It encodes CASSSPGGVGAPGDTQYF.

The chain links TRBV19 to TRBJ1-1; 8 bases fit TRBD1. CDR1 LNHDA and CDR2 SQIVND come from the germline V gene (reference sequence). This CDR3 comprises 16 residues. V lost 3 bases to trimming and J lost 1 base; unmatched junction nucleotides: 7. The CDR3 region is CASSIAGGSGNTEAFF. CDR3 DNA: TGTGCCAGTAGTATCGCAGGGGGCTCAGGGAACACTGAAGCTTTCTTT.